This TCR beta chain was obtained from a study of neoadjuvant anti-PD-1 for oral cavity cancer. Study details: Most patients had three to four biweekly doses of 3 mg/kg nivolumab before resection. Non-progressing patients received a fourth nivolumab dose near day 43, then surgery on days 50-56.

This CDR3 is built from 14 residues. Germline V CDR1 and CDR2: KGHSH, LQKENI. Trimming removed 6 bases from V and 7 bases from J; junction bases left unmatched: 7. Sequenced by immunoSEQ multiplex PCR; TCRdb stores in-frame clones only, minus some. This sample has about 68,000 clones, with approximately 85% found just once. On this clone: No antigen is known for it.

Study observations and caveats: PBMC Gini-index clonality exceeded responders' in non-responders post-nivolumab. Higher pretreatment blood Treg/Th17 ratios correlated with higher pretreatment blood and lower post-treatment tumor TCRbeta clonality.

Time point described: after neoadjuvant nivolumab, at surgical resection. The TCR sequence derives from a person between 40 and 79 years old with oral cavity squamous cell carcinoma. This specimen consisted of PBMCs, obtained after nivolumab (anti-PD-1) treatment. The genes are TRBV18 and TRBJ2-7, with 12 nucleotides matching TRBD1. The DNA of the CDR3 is TGTGCCAGCTCTCCGGGACAGGGGGCTGAAGAGCAGTACTTC. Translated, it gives CASSPGQGAEEQYF.